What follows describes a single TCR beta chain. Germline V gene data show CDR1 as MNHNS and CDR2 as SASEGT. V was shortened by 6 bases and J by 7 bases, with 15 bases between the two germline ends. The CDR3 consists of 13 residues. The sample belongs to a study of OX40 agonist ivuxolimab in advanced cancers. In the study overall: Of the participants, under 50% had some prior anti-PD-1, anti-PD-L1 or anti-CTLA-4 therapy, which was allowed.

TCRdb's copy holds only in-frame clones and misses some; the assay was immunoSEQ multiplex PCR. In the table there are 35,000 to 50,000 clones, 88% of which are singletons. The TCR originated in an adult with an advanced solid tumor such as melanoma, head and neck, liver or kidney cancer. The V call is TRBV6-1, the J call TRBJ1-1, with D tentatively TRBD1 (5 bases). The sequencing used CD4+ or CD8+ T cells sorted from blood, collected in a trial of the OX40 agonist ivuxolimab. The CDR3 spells CASRATATGEAFF. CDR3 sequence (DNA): TGTGCCAGCAGGGCTACCGCTACAGGTGAAGCTTTCTTT.